This passage covers 17 T cell receptor beta chains from one sample sequenced in a study of T-cell memory formation after mild COVID-19. TCRdb reprocessed the 5' RACE reads with MiXCR, giving one entry per CDR3 protein. The data hold around 140,000 distinct CDR3 sequences, with roughly a quarter observed a single time. The sequencing input was PBMCs or a T cell subset sorted from them (not recorded which). These TCRs come from an adult woman who had mild COVID-19 (a few samples of this study predate the infection). Cell type and time point are not known.

This sequence joins TRBV6-6 and TRBJ1-3; possibly TRBD1 for D (5 bases). From germline, CDR1 is MNHNY and CDR2 SVGAGI (reference sequence). V lost 2 bases, J lost 1 base, and 12 bases lay in between. This CDR3 is 16 amino acids long. CDR3 in DNA: TGTGCCAGCAGTTACCACCTGACAGAATCTGGAAACACCATATATTTT. The encoded protein is CASSYHLTESGNTIYF.

The chain couples TRBV9 to TRBJ2-1; 12 bases line up with TRBD2. This CDR3 region has 17 residues. Unmatched junction bases numbered 5, after V lost 1 base and J lost 3 bases. Germline-derived CDR1 and CDR2 are SGDLS and YYNGEE. CDR3 protein: CASSVSLAGGHYNEQFF. CDR3 coding DNA: TGTGCCAGCAGCGTAAGTCTAGCGGGGGGGCACTACAATGAGCAGTTCTTC.

The gene calls are TRBV9 and TRBJ2-1, with D unclear. Between the trimmed V and J ends, which lost 1 base and 5 bases, there was a span of 7 bases. The CDR3 length is 13 residues. Germline V CDR1 and CDR2: SGDLS, YYNGEE. The CDR3 region has the DNA TGTGCCAGCAGCGTATACCAGGACAATGAGCAGTTCTTC. Translated: CASSVYQDNEQFF. Full variable domain (outside the CDR3, taken from reference TRBV9 and TRBJ2-1): DSGVTQTPKHLITATGQRVTLRCSPRSGDLSVYWYQQSLDQGLQFLIQYYNGEERAKGNILERFSAQQFPDLHSELNLSSLELGDSALYFCASSVYQDNEQFFGPGTRLTVL.

The chain recombines TRBV5-1 with TRBJ2-7, with a tentative D call TRBD1 (6 bases). CDR3 length: 19 residues. V lost 4 bases and J lost 7, with 33 bases in between. Germline lookup yields CDR1 SGHRS and CDR2 YFSETQ. DNA for the CDR3: TGCGCCAGCAGCCAGTCTATCCCTGAGGACAGTGGAACCCCCTTTGAGCAGTACTTC. It is translated as CASSQSIPEDSGTPFEQYF.

The rearrangement joins TRBV30 to TRBJ2-2, with D maybe TRBD2 (5 bases). Between the trimmed V and J ends, which lost 3 bases and 3 bases, there was a span of 11 bases. Germline values: CDR1 GTSNPN, CDR2 SVGIG (reference sequence). CDR3 length equals 14 residues. CDR3 sequence reads: CAWRSGLYTGELFF. Written as DNA, the CDR3 is TGTGCCTGGAGATCTGGACTTTACACCGGGGAGCTGTTTTTT.

This clonotype was observed a few times. This chain uses TRBV6-2 or TRBV6-3 with TRBJ2-3; unclear D gene. Germline CDR1 is MNHEY and CDR2 is SVGEGT. Trimming left V 2 bases short and J 0 bases short, with 15 bases between. CDR3 length: 17 amino acids. CDR3: CASSYGDATPSTDTQYF. The CDR3 DNA is TGTGCCAGCAGTTACGGTGACGCTACTCCCAGCACAGATACGCAGTATTTT.

V usage is TRBV12-3 or TRBV12-4 and J usage is TRBJ2-3; 10 bases are a match to TRBD2. The CDR3 spans 17 residues. V gave up 5 bases and J gave up 2 bases; unmatched junction bases: 10. The CDR3 sequence: CASSTRLAGLITDTQYF. The CDR3 DNA reads as TGTGCCAGCAGTACTCGACTAGCGGGTCTTATCACAGATACGCAGTATTTT.

The V and J genes are TRBV12-3 or TRBV12-4 and TRBJ1-1, with TRBD1 matching over 10 bases. The junction had 6 bases not matched to a gene; V was cut back by 4 bases and J by 4 bases. This CDR3 contains 15 residues. Here the CDR3 reads CASSSLGTGATEAFF. The CDR3 nucleotides are TGTGCCAGCAGTTCTCTGGGGACAGGGGCCACTGAAGCTTTCTTT.

The V call is TRBV14, the J call TRBJ2-3; TRBD2 agrees at 7 bases. The CDR3 totals 16 residues. With 3 bases clipped from V and 5 bases from J, the junction kept 11 bases outside the gene matches. CDR1 and CDR2 (germline): SGHDN, FVKESK. As DNA, the CDR3 is TGTGCCAGCAGCCAGGTGCGGGAGAATGGGGGAGATACGCAGTATTTT. The encoded protein is CASSQVRENGGDTQYF.

CDR3 bases: TGTGCCAGCAGCGTAGCGGGAGAGGACTACAATGAGCAGTTCTTC. It translates to CASSVAGEDYNEQFF. The V call is TRBV9, the J call TRBJ2-1, with TRBD2 as a possible D gene (6 bases). The CDR3 has 15 residues. Germline assignment: CDR1 SGDLS and CDR2 YYNGEE. Deletions cut 0 bases from V and 3 bases from J, with 10 bases between.

V gene TRBV30 combines with J gene TRBJ2-2, with D unresolved. Trimming shortened V by 0 bases and J by 6 bases, and 5 bases separated the two germline ends. CDR3 length: 12 residues. The germline gives CDR1 GTSNPN, CDR2 SVGIG (reference sequence). The chain's CDR3 is CAWSVLPGELFF. The CDR3 nucleotides read TGTGCCTGGAGTGTATTACCCGGGGAGCTGTTTTTT. The complete variable domain, with remaining parts taken from reference TRBV30 and TRBJ2-2, reads SQTIHQWPATLVQPVGSPLSLECTVEGTSNPNLYWYRQAAGRGLQLLFYSVGIGQISSEVPQNLSASRPQDRQFILSSKKLLLSDSGFYLCAWSVLPGELFFGEGSRLTVL.

V and J are TRBV12-3 or TRBV12-4 and TRBJ1-2; D remains unclear. Between the trimmed V and J ends, which lost 6 bases and 8 bases, there was a span of 10 bases. The CDR3 is made up of 11 amino acids. The CDR3, as DNA: TGTGCCAGCAGCGGAGAGGGAGGCTACACCTTC. It specifies CASSGEGGYTF.

A few counts support this clonotype. This chain uses TRBV6-2 or TRBV6-3 with TRBJ1-1; 7 bases agree with TRBD1. V shed 2 bases and J 0 bases; nucleotides not matched to a gene: 3. The CDR3 contains 15 residues. CDR1 is MNHEY and CDR2 is SVGEGT in the germline V gene. CDR3 coding DNA: TGTGCCAGCAGTTACGGGACAGTCATGAACACTGAAGCTTTCTTT. Residues: CASSYGTVMNTEAFF.

Notes on this clonotype: The junction shows a germline mismatch at one end, possibly a read error. This chain links TRBV7-9 with TRBJ2-7; 7 bases match TRBD1. Germline V gives CDR1 SEHNR, CDR2 FQNEAQ (reference sequence). The length of the CDR3 is 13 residues. CDR3 coding DNA: TGTGCCAGCAGCTCCGGGACAGCCTACGAGAAGTACTTC. Protein sequence: CASSSGTAYEKYF.

The CDR3, as DNA: TGCGCCAGCAGCCCAGCAGACGCCTGGGGCTACACCTTC. Its protein product is CASSPADAWGYTF. The genes are TRBV5-1 and TRBJ1-2, with D hard to call. Germline assignment: CDR1 SGHRS and CDR2 YFSETQ. The CDR3 is 13 amino acids. The ends were cut back, 4 bases at V and 8 bases at J, with 15 bases in the middle.

CDR3 nucleotide sequence: TGTGCCAGCAGCTTGGGCGGAGGGGCCAATCAGCCCCAGCATTTT. The encoded protein is CASSLGGGANQPQHF. J is TRBJ1-5 and V is TRBV5-6; a possible D gene is TRBD1 (5 bases). There are 15 residues in the CDR3. Germline V CDR1 and CDR2: SGHDT, YYEEEE. The V and J ends lost 0 bases and 3 bases respectively, with 10 bases between them.

This clonotype occurred a few times. This chain joins TRBV12-3 or TRBV12-4 and TRBJ2-3; D gene uncertain. Trimming pared 5 bases from V and 2 bases from J, leaving 14 bases between. The CDR3 runs 15 residues. This CDR3 reads CASSGSLGFTDTQYF. The CDR3 DNA reads TGTGCCAGCAGTGGTAGCCTAGGGTTCACAGATACGCAGTATTTT.